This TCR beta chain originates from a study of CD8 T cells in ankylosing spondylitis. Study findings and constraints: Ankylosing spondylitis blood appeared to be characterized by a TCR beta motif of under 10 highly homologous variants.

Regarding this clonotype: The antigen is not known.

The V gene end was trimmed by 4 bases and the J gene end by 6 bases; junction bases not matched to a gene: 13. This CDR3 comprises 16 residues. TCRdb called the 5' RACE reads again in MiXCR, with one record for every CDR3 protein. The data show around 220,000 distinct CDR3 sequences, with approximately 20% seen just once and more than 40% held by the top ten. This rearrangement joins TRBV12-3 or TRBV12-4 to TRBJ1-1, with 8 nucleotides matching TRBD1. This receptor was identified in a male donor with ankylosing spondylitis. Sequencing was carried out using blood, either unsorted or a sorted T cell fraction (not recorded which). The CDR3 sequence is CASSSQTTGGGPEAFF. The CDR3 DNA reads TGTGCCAGCAGTTCACAAACCACAGGGGGAGGGCCTGAAGCTTTCTTT.